This T cell receptor beta chain is from a study of Tregs in tolerant kidney transplant recipients. Points from the study as a whole: Tregs expanded with activated donor B cells seemed most donor-specific.

As concerns this clone: Its antigen is as yet unknown.

Assay: immunoSEQ multiplex PCR; the TCRdb copy retains only in-frame clones and omits some. The sample has around 61,000 clones, more than 75% seen once; the top ten hold roughly 4%. Recipients received nonmyeloablative bone marrow transplants from related graft donors, with transient mixed chimerism. Unstimulated Tregs (CD4+CD25+CD127-) and CD4+CD25- non-Tregs were sorted from PBMCs. V was pared by 5 bases and J by 5 bases, with 5 bases of the junction left unmatched. Germline CDR1 MDHEN, CDR2 SYDVKM. The CDR3 has 14 amino acids. Source: CD4+ T cells from blood (PBMCs), taken 6 months after the transplant. This TCR was sampled from a human patient who received a combined kidney and bone marrow transplant. Some T cells may arise from the graft donor. The gene calls are TRBV28 and TRBJ2-5; 10 bases are a match to TRBD2. The CDR3 sequence: CASSPGLAMETQYF. The CDR3, as DNA: TGTGCCAGCAGTCCGGGACTAGCGATGGAGACCCAGTACTTC.